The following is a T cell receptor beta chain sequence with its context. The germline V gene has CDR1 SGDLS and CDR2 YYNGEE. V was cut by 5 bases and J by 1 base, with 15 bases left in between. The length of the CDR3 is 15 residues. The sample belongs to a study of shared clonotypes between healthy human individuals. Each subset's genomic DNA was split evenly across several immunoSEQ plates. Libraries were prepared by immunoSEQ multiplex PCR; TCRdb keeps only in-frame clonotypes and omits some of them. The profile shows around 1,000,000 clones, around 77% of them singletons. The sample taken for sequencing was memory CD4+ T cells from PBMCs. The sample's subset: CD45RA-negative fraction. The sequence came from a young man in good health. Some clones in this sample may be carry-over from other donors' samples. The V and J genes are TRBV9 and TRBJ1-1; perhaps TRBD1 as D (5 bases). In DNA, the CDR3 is TGTGCCAGCAGTCTGGCAGGGTTACCGAACACTGAAGCTTTCTTT. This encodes CASSLAGLPNTEAFF.